This T cell receptor (beta chain) originates from a study of blood T cells in healthy people across ages. Then a second PCR, running roughly 7 to 12 cycles, was carried out with a sample-barcoded 5' primer and a J-beta primer mix. TCRdb re-analysed the 5' RACE reads in MiXCR, keeping a single row per CDR3 protein. There are about 1.4 million distinct CDR3 sequences in the sample; around 59% occur only once, and roughly 7% lies in the top ten. V shed 6 bases and J 1 base; nucleotides not matched to a gene: 9. The CDR3 is made up of 17 amino acids. CDR1 is ENHRY, CDR2 SYGVKD, per germline. The TCR comes from a man aged 18-30 years in good health. The gene calls are TRBV10-3 and TRBJ2-6; 7 nucleotides line up with TRBD2. Sequences were obtained from blood. CDR3 protein: CAISRAGGSSGANVLTF. For the CDR3, the DNA is TGTGCCATCAGCCGGGCCGGGGGGAGTTCTGGGGCCAACGTCCTGACTTTC.